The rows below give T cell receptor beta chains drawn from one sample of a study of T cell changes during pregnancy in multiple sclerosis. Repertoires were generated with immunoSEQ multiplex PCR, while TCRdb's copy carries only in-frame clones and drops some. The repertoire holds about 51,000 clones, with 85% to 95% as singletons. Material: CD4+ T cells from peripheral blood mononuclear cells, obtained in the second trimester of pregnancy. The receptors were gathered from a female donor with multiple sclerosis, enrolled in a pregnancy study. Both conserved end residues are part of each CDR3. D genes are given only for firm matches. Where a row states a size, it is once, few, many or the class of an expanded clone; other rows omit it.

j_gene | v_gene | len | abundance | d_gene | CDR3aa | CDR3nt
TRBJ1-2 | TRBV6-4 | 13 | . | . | CASSKDSNYGYTF | TGTGCCAGCAGTAAAGACAGCAACTATGGCTACACCTTC
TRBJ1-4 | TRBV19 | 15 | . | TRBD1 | CASSIRLQGNEKLFF | TGTGCCAGTAGTATACGACTACAGGGGAATGAAAAACTGTTTTTT
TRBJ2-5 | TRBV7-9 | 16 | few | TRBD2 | CASSVLAGGPRETQYF | TGTGCCAGCAGCGTCTTAGCGGGGGGCCCTCGGGAGACCCAGTACTTC
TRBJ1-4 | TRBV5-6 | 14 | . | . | CASSSLDKAEKLFF | TGTGCCAGCAGCTCCCTCGACAAGGCTGAAAAACTGTTTTTT
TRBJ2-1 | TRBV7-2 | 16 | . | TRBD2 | CASSTGLAGANNEQFF | TGTGCCAGCAGCACGGGACTAGCGGGGGCAAACAATGAGCAGTTCTTC
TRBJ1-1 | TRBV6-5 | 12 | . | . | CATRAGYTEAFF | TGTGCCACCCGCGCCGGTTACACTGAAGCTTTCTTT
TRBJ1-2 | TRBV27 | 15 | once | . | CASSPWTTTNYGYTF | TGTGCCAGCAGTCCCTGGACAACTACTAACTATGGCTACACCTTC
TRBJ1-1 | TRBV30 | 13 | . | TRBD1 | CAWSQGAGTEAFF | TGTGCCTGGAGTCAGGGGGCAGGCACTGAAGCTTTCTTT
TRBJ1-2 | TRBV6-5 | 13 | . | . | CASTGRGNYGYTF | TGTGCCAGCACCGGAAGGGGCAACTATGGCTACACCTTC
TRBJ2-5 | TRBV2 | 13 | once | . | CASSDQGKETQYF | TGTGCCAGCAGTGATCAGGGTAAAGAGACCCAGTACTTC
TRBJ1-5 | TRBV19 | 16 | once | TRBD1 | CASRLSGQGSNQPQHF | TGTGCCAGTAGACTTTCAGGACAGGGTAGCAATCAGCCCCAGCATTTT
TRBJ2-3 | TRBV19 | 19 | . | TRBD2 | CASSSRTSGGKGGPDTQYF | TGTGCCAGTAGTTCCCGGACTAGCGGGGGGAAGGGAGGGCCAGATACGCAGTATTTT
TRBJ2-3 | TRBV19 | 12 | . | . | CASSPRRGGQYF | TGTGCCAGTAGTCCCCGACGGGGTGGGCAGTATTTT
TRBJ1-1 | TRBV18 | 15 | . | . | CASSPPRQMNTEAFF | TGTGCCAGCTCACCACCGAGGCAGATGAACACTGAAGCTTTCTTT
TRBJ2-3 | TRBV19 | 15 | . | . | CASSIKSPGADTQYF | TGTGCCAGTAGTATCAAATCTCCGGGGGCAGATACGCAGTATTTT
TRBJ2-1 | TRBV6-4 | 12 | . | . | CASSPSRGEQFF | TGTGCCAGCAGTCCGTCTAGGGGTGAGCAGTTCTTC
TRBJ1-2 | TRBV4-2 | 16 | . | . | CASSQVPGLANYGYTF | TGTGCCAGCAGCCAAGTACCAGGGCTGGCTAACTATGGCTACACCTTC
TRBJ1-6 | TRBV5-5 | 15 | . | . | CASSFRRVDNSPLHF | TGTGCCAGCAGCTTTCGGAGAGTCGATAATTCACCCCTCCACTTT
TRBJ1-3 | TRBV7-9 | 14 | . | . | CASSLSGGQDTIYF | TGTGCCAGCAGCTTATCCGGGGGGCAGGACACCATATATTTT
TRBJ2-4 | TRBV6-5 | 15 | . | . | CASSYGQRSKNIQYF | TGTGCCAGCAGTTACGGACAGAGAAGCAAAAACATTCAGTACTTC
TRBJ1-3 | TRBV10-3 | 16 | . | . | CAISVGPLTAGNTIYF | TGTGCCATCAGTGTGGGGCCCTTAACTGCTGGAAACACCATATATTTT
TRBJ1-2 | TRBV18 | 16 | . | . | CASSPQGLTANYGYTF | TGTGCCAGCTCACCGCAGGGACTTACAGCTAACTATGGCTACACCTTC
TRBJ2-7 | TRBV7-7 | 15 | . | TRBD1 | CASSLGTGEFYEQYF | TGTGCCAGCAGCTTAGGGACAGGGGAATTCTACGAGCAGTACTTC
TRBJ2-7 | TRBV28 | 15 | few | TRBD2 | CASSGGGWISYEQYF | TGTGCCAGCAGTGGCGGGGGATGGATCTCCTACGAGCAGTACTTC
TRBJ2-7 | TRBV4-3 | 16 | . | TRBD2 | CASSQDLASGRYEQYF | TGCGCCAGCAGCCAAGATTTGGCTAGCGGTCGCTACGAGCAGTACTTC
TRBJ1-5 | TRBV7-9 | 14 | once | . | CASSSGGWDQPQHF | TGTGCCAGCAGCTCTGGGGGGTGGGATCAGCCCCAGCATTTT
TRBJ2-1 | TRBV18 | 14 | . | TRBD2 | CASSPGQRGNEQFF | TGTGCCAGCTCACCGGGCCAGCGGGGAAATGAGCAGTTCTTC
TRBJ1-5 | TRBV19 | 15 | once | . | CASSMGHLSNQPQHF | TGTGCCAGTAGTATGGGACACCTTAGCAATCAGCCCCAGCATTTT
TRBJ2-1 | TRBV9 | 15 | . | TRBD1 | CASSVTGGRYNEQFF | TGTGCCAGCAGCGTGACAGGGGGGCGATACAATGAGCAGTTCTTC
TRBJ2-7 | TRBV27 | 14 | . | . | CASRGGNPDSEQYF | TGTGCCAGCAGGGGGGGAAACCCCGATTCCGAGCAGTACTTC
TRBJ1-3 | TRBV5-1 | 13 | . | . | CASTSSSGNTIYF | TGCGCCAGCACCTCCTCCTCTGGAAACACCATATATTTT
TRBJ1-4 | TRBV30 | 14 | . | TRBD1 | CAWTRDSHNEKLFF | TGTGCCTGGACCCGGGACAGCCATAATGAAAAACTGTTTTTT
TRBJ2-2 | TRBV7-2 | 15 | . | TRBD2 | CASSRGGANTGELFF | TGTGCCAGCAGCCGGGGGGGCGCGAACACCGGGGAGCTGTTTTTT
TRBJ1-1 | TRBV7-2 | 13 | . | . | CASSLEEVTEAFF | TGTGCCAGCAGCTTAGAGGAGGTAACTGAAGCTTTCTTT
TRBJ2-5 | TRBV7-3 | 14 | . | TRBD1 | CASSQQGVEETQYF | TGTGCCAGCAGCCAACAGGGGGTTGAAGAGACCCAGTACTTC
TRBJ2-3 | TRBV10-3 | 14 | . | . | CAISGGQRTDTQYF | TGTGCCATCAGTGGGGGTCAGCGGACAGATACGCAGTATTTT
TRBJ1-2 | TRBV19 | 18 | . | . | CASSILGVKAVGDYGYTF | TGTGCCAGTAGTATACTTGGAGTCAAGGCAGTTGGTGACTATGGCTACACCTTC
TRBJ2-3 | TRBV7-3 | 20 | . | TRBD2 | CASSLKGGAGTSGPTDTQYF | TGTGCCAGCAGCTTAAAAGGTGGGGCTGGGACTAGCGGGCCCACAGATACGCAGTATTTT
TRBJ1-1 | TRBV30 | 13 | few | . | CAWSVGVNTEAFF | TGTGCCTGGAGTGTAGGGGTGAACACTGAAGCTTTCTTT
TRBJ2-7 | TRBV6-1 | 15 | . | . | CASRAPGGRRDEQYF | TGTGCCAGCCGGGCACCCGGGGGAAGACGAGACGAGCAGTACTTC
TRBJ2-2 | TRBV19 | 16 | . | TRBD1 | CASKLDRDRDTGELFF | TGTGCCAGTAAACTCGACCGGGACAGAGACACCGGGGAGCTGTTTTTT
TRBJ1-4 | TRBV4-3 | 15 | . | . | CASSQEGLINEKLFF | TGCGCCAGCAGCCAAGAGGGACTGATTAATGAAAAACTGTTTTTT
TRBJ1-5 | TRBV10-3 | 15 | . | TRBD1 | CATAGQERSNQPQHF | TGTGCCACCGCGGGACAGGAACGTAGCAATCAGCCCCAGCATTTT
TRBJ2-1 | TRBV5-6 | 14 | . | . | CASSLGGQVDEQFF | TGTGCCAGCAGCTTGGGGGGGCAGGTCGATGAGCAGTTCTTC
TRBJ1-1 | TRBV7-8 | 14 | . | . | CASSPTELNTEAFF | TGTGCCAGCAGCCCGACAGAACTGAACACTGAAGCTTTCTTT